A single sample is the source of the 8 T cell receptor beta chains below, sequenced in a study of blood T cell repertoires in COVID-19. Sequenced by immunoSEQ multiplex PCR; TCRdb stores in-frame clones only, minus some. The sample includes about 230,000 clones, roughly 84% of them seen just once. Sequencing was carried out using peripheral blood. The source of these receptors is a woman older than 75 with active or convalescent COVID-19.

The CDR3 DNA follows: TGTGCCAGCAGCCCCACGGGGGGACGCCACGAGCAGTACTTC. This translates into CASSPTGGRHEQYF. V gene TRBV4-2 combines with J gene TRBJ2-7, with 7 nucleotides matching TRBD2. Germline V gene lookup returns CDR1 LGHNA and CDR2 YNFKEQ. Trimming at V came to 4 bases and at J to 5 bases, leaving 8 bases not matched to a gene. This CDR3 comprises 14 residues.

CDR3 region: CASSSRVSGSWPDTQYF. In DNA, the CDR3 is TGTGCCAGCAGCTCTAGAGTTAGCGGGAGCTGGCCAGATACGCAGTATTTT. The chain links TRBV11-3 to TRBJ2-3; 9 bases are a match to TRBD2. The ends lost 4 bases at V and 4 bases at J; junction bases unmatched: 12. Germline CDR1 reads SGHNT; CDR2 reads YENEEA. The CDR3 spans 17 residues.

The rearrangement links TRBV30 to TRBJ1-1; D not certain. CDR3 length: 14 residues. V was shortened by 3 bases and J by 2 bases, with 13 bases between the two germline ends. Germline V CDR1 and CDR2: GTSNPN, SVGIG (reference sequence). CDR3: CAWRRGGKNTEAFF. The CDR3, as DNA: TGTGCCTGGAGGCGGGGAGGGAAAAACACTGAAGCTTTCTTT.

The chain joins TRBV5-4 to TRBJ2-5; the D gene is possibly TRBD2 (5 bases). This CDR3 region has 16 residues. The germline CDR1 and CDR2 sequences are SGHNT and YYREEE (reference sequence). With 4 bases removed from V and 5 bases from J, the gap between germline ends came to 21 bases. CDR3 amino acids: CASSLGGPSARETQYF. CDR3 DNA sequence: TGTGCCAGCAGCCTAGGCGGGCCCTCGGCCCGGGAGACCCAGTACTTC. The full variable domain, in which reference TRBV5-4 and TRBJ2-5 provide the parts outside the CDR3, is ETGVTQSPTHLIKTRGQQVTLRCSSQSGHNTVSWYQQALGQGPQFIFQYYREEENGRGNFPPRFSGLQFPNYSSELNVNALELDDSALYLCASSLGGPSARETQYFGPGTRLLVL.

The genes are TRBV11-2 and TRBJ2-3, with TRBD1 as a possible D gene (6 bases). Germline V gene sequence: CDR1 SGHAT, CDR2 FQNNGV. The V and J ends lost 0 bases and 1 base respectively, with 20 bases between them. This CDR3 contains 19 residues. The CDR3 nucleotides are TGTGCCAGCAGCTTAGATACCCACAGGGTTGGATCGGGCACAGATACGCAGTATTTT. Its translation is CASSLDTHRVGSGTDTQYF.

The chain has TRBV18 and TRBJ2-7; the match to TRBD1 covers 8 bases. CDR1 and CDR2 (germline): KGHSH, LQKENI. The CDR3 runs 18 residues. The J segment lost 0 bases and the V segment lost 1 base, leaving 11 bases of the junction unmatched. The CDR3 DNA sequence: TGTGCCAGCTCACCACTTACGACAGGGGCTCGAGGCTCCTACGAGCAGTACTTC. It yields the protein CASSPLTTGARGSYEQYF.

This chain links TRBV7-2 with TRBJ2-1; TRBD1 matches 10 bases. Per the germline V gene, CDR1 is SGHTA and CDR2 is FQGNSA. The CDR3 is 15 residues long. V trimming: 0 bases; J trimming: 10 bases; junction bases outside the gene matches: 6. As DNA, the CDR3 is TGTGCCAGCAGCTTAGCGAGGGACAGGGGACAGGAGCAGTTCTTC. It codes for CASSLARDRGQEQFF.

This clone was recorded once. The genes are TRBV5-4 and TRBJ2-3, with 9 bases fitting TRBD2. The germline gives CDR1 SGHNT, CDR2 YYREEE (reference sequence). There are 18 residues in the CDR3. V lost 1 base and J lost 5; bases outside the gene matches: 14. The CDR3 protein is CASSLMASGIRRGDTQYF. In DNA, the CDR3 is TGTGCCAGCAGCTTGATGGCTAGCGGGATTCGGAGAGGAGATACGCAGTATTTT.